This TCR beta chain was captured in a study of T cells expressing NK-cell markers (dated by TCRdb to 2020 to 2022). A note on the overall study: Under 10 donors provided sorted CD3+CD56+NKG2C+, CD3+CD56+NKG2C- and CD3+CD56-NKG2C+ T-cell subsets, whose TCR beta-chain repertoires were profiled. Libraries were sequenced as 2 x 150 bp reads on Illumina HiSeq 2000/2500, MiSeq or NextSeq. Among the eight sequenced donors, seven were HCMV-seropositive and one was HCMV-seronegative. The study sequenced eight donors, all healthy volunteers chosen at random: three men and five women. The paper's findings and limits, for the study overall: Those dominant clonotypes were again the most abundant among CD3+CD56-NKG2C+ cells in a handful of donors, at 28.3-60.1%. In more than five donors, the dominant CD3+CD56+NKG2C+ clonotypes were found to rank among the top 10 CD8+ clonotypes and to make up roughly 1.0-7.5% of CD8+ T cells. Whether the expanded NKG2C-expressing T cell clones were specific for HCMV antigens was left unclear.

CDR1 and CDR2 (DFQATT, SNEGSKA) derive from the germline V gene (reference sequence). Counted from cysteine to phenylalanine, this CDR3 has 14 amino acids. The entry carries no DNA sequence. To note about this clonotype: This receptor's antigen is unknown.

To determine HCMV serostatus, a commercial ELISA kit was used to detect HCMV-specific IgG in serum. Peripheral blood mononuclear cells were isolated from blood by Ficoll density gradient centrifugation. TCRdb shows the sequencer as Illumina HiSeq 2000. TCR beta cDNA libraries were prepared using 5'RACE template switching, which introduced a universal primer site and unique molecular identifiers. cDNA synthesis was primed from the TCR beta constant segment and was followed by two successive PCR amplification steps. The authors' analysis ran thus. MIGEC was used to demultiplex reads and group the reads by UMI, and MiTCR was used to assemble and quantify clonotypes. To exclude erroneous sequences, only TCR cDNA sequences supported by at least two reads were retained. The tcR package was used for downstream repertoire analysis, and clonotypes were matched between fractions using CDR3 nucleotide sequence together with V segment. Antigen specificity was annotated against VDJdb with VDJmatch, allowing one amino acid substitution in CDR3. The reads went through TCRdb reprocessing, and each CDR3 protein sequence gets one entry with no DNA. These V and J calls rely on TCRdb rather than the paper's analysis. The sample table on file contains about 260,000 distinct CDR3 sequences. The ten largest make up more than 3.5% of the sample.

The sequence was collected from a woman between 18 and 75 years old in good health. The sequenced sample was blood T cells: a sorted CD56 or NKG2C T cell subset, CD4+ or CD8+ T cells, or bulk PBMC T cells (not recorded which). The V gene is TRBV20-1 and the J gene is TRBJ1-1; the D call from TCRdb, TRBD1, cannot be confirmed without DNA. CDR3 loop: CSASEGAWNTEAFF.